Listed here are 19 T cell receptor beta chains from one sample, sequenced in a study of CD8 T cells in ankylosing spondylitis. Study-wide points: Within ankylosing spondylitis blood, a TCR beta motif made up of seven or eight highly homologous variants appeared to be characteristic.

Antigens for these TCRs are unknown. In TCRdb, the 5' RACE reads were re-called with MiXCR into one record per CDR3 protein. The sample contains fewer than 550,000 distinct CDR3 sequences, roughly 5.3% of which appear only once. The sequenced sample was blood, either unsorted or a sorted T cell fraction (not recorded which). The receptors originated from a male donor with ankylosing spondylitis.

This clonotype was seen repeatedly, ten times or more. The V call is TRBV29-1, the J call TRBJ1-1; 7 bases fit TRBD1. The CDR3 runs 14 residues. The junction had 8 bases not matched to a gene; V was cut back by 7 bases and J by 0 bases. Looked up from germline, CDR1 is SQVTM and CDR2 is ANQGSEA. CDR3 bases: TGCAGCGCTACAGGGGCCTCCATGAACACTGAAGCTTTCTTT. This translates into CSATGASMNTEAFF.

The table lists this clonotype with many counts. V gene TRBV20-1 combines with J gene TRBJ2-2; D may correspond to TRBD1 or TRBD2 (5 bases each). V lost 1 base, J lost 5 bases, and 5 bases lay in between. Germline CDR1 DFQATT, CDR2 SNEGSKA (reference sequence). The CDR3 extends over 12 amino acids. CDR3 bases: TGCAGTGCTAGAGGGGGGACCGGGGAGCTGTTTTTT. This gives the protein CSARGGTGELFF.

The genes are TRBV28 and TRBJ2-3, with 8 bases aligning to TRBD2. This CDR3 contains 16 residues. Trimming at V came to 3 bases and at J to 6 bases, leaving 11 bases not matched to a gene. Germline V gene lookup returns CDR1 MDHEN and CDR2 SYDVKM. The CDR3 bases are TGTGCCAGCAGTTTCTTCCCAGCGGGAGCCATGGATACGCAGTATTTT. Translating gives CASSFFPAGAMDTQYF.

The chain joins TRBV7-2 to TRBJ2-7, with 9 bases matching TRBD2. CDR1 is SGHTA, CDR2 FQGNSA, per germline. The CDR3 is made up of 15 amino acids. Germline trimming cut 5 bases from V and 3 bases from J; bases unmatched to any gene: 8. This chain's CDR3 is CASSRRSGSGYEQYF. The CDR3 coding sequence is TGTGCCAGCAGCCGACGTAGCGGGAGCGGCTACGAGCAGTACTTC.

V and J are TRBV3-1 and TRBJ2-7, with 7 nucleotides matching TRBD1. The CDR3 totals 15 residues. With V trimmed by 2 bases and J by 8 bases, 12 bases remained unmatched. Per germline, CDR1 LGHDT and CDR2 YNNKEL (reference sequence). The CDR3 reads CASSQTTGIILKQYF. In nucleotides, the CDR3 is TGTGCCAGCAGCCAAACGACAGGGATAATTTTGAAGCAGTACTTC.

This clonotype was counted many times. The V and J genes are TRBV7-6 and TRBJ2-5, with D unresolved. Germline CDR1 SGHVS, CDR2 FNYEAQ. There are 12 residues in the CDR3. V was clipped by 5 bases and J by 5 bases, with 9 bases between them. Here the CDR3 DNA reads TGTGCCAGCAGCCGGGTGGCGGAGACCCAGTACTTC. Translated, it gives CASSRVAETQYF.

This clonotype showed up many times. The chain is built from TRBV9 and TRBJ1-1, with TRBD1 identical over 7 bases. V gave up 2 bases and J gave up 3 bases; unmatched junction bases: 7. This CDR3 region has 15 residues. Per the germline V gene, CDR1 is SGDLS and CDR2 is YYNGEE. CDR3 sequence (DNA): TGTGCCAGCAGCGTGGGACCAACAGGGGACACTGAAGCTTTCTTT. Amino acid sequence: CASSVGPTGDTEAFF.

This clonotype was seen at least ten times. This chain uses TRBV9 with TRBJ1-6; D call uncertain. The CDR3 sequence is 14 residues long. V was shortened by 5 bases and J by 6 bases, with 12 bases between the two germline ends. Germline lookup yields CDR1 SGDLS and CDR2 YYNGEE. CDR3 coding DNA: TGTGCCAGCAGGTCGGACGGACCTAATTCACCCCTCCACTTT. Amino acids: CASRSDGPNSPLHF.

This clonotype has a count of ten or more. V usage is TRBV6-2 or TRBV6-3 and J usage is TRBJ2-7; D is uncertain. V was pared by 6 bases and J by 5 bases, with 8 bases between. CDR3 length: 11 residues. CDR1 is MNHEY and CDR2 is SVGEGT in the germline V gene. The chain's CDR3 is CASRSHHEQYF. The CDR3 DNA sequence: TGTGCCAGCAGGAGCCACCACGAGCAGTACTTC.

The sample holds many counts of this clonotype. The chain employs TRBV5-1 and TRBJ2-1; TRBD2 might be the D (5 bases). This CDR3 comprises 17 residues. In germline, CDR1 is SGHRS, CDR2 YFSETQ. V lost 0 bases to trimming and J lost 3 bases, with 16 bases between them. The CDR3 is CASSLAPTSPIYNEQFF. The CDR3 bases are TGCGCCAGCAGCTTGGCCCCCACTAGTCCCATCTACAATGAGCAGTTCTTC.

Ten or more counts support this clonotype. The chain uses TRBV6-1 and TRBJ1-5; no clear D. V lost 6 bases, J lost 0 bases, and 12 bases lay in between. Looked up from germline, CDR1 is MNHNS and CDR2 is SASEGT. This CDR3 comprises 15 residues. The CDR3 region has the DNA TGTGCCAGCAGCGGACTTTCTTATAGCAATCAGCCCCAGCATTTT. Translated, it gives CASSGLSYSNQPQHF.

This clonotype was detected many times. This sequence joins TRBV20-1 and TRBJ1-4, with TRBD1 matching over 10 bases. The CDR3 is made up of 16 amino acids. Germline lookup yields CDR1 DFQATT and CDR2 SNEGSKA (reference sequence). Trimming at V came to 0 bases and at J to 7 bases, leaving 8 bases not matched to a gene. The CDR3 DNA reads TGCAGTGCTAGAGATCCTCGGGGACAGGGGACTGAAAAACTGTTTTTT. Protein: CSARDPRGQGTEKLFF.

This clonotype was seen at least ten times. The chain is built from TRBV20-1 and TRBJ1-5; a possible D gene is TRBD1 (5 bases). V lost 0 bases and J 0 bases, leaving 18 bases between the germline ends. The CDR3 runs 18 residues. From germline, CDR1 is DFQATT and CDR2 SNEGSKA (reference sequence). The CDR3 DNA sequence: TGCAGTGCTAGAGATGGGGGAATTGGGATCTCTAGCAATCAGCCCCAGCATTTT. This translates into CSARDGGIGISSNQPQHF.

This clonotype has only a few counts. The genes are TRBV7-2 and TRBJ2-7; TRBD2 matches 13 bases. Germline CDR1 reads SGHTA; CDR2 reads FQGNSA. V shed 3 bases and J 6 bases; nucleotides not matched to a gene: 2. The CDR3 totals 14 residues. The CDR3 sequence: CASSFGLAGVEQYF. The CDR3 coding sequence is TGTGCCAGCAGCTTCGGACTAGCGGGAGTCGAGCAGTACTTC.

This clonotype was counted at least ten times. This chain joins TRBV20-1 and TRBJ1-2, with a tentative D call TRBD1 (6 bases). The CDR3 spans 12 residues. CDR1 and CDR2 from the germline V gene are DFQATT and SNEGSKA (reference sequence). Trimming pared 6 bases from V and 8 bases from J, leaving 16 bases between. Here the CDR3 DNA reads TGCAGTGCATCCGACAGGTTCCGCGGCTACACCTTC. Protein: CSASDRFRGYTF.

In the case of this clonotype: At one end the junction does not follow the germline gene, possibly because of a read error. The chain joins TRBV7-9 to TRBJ2-2; 9 bases fit TRBD1. This CDR3 region has 16 residues. Per germline, CDR1 SEHNR and CDR2 FQNEAQ (reference sequence). CDR3 coding DNA: TGTGCCAGCAGTTTAACCGGGACAGGGAGCACCCGGGAGCTGTTTTTT. Translation gives CASSLTGTGSTRELFF.

In this sample, this clonotype turned up many times. The V gene is TRBV7-2, the J gene TRBJ2-7; the match to TRBD2 covers 8 bases. V shed 0 bases, J shed 2 bases, and the junction held 0 bases outside the gene matches. Germline V CDR1 and CDR2: SGHTA, FQGNSA. CDR3 length: 14 residues. The CDR3 reads CASSLASGTYEQYF. The CDR3 region has the DNA TGTGCCAGCAGCTTAGCTAGCGGGACCTACGAGCAGTACTTC.

This clonotype appeared a few times. This chain links TRBV5-5 with TRBJ2-3, with D possibly being TRBD2 (6 bases). The germline V gene encodes CDR1 SGHKS and CDR2 YYEKEE (reference sequence). V was cut by 4 bases and J by 2 bases, with 11 bases left in between. The CDR3 has 14 amino acids. CDR3 coding DNA: TGTGCCAGCAGCGTTCCGGACTACACAGATACGCAGTATTTT. Translating it yields CASSVPDYTDTQYF.

This clonotype was detected ten times or more. The chain recombines TRBV20-1 with TRBJ2-1, with 8 bases fitting TRBD2. Per germline, CDR1 DFQATT and CDR2 SNEGSKA (reference sequence). The length of the CDR3 is 16 residues. Unmatched junction bases numbered 10, after V lost 3 bases and J lost 3 bases. Here the CDR3 DNA reads TGCAGTGCTAGGGAGTCTAGCGGGTTCTACTACAATGAGCAGTTCTTC. It yields the protein CSARESSGFYYNEQFF.